Listed below are T cell receptor beta chains from one sample, sequenced in a study of blood T cell repertoires in COVID-19. Produced via immunoSEQ multiplex PCR; TCRdb's table is partial and in-frame only. This sample has under 250,000 clones, with 92% found just once. Material: peripheral blood. These TCRs come from a man aged 60 to 75 with COVID-19, enrolled during active disease. CDR3s include the opening cysteine and the closing phenylalanine or tryptophan.

V gene,CDR3 length,CDR3 protein
TRBV5-1,14,CASSLGQPNEKLFF
TRBV14,15,CASSRPGQGTTEAFF
TRBV7-9,13,CASNQEPDRANTF
TRBV25-1,14,CASRETGSYNEQFF
TRBV5-8,17,CASSPGQVSSGANVLTF
TRBV18,16,CASSPPDRVGNEKLFF
TRBV7-8,15,CASSLNVGSSEKLFF
TRBV7-9,16,CASVGGRGQGDYGYTF
TRBV7-2,15,CASSSQGRSNQPQHF
TRBV7-9,15,CASSIGGSVGSPLHF
TRBV2,15,CASRRTGIPNEKLFF
TRBV14,15,CASSQPGLSVNEQYF
TRBV29-1,18,CSALPTGTSGSSYNEQFF
TRBV5-1,16,CASSLFSGRVYNEQFF
TRBV5-6,15,CASSYTPGVPGELFF
TRBV5-5,16,CASRVADRTSTDTQYF
TRBV4-1,17,CASSQELAGEGNGELFF
TRBV2,13,CASSETGIYEQYF
TRBV5-4,14,CASSALGGDYGYTF
TRBV21-1,17,CASTKWAPGQGDSPLHF
TRBV27,16,CASSLQGARGRSEQYF
TRBV11-2,17,CASSSPPSGLGYNEQFF
TRBV10-3,16,CAISEPGTSLGVEQYF
TRBV7-2,16,CASSLVGAGVGNTIYF
TRBV6-1,16,CASSEARGRNTGELFF
TRBV28,16,CASSSGTGGRADEQYF
TRBV11-2,14,CASSIGRARDEQFF
TRBV5-5,15,CASSSDRGAYNEQFF
TRBV7-9,12,CAGQANTGELFF
TRBV6-2/TRBV6-3,16,CASSYSRAGGEDEQFF
TRBV28,15,CASHGTDKSYNEQFF
TRBV13,15,CASSLRDRSYQPQHF
TRBV5-1,16,CASSAPSGTPTDTQYF
TRBV19,15,CASSMSLDRDSPLHF
TRBV6-5,14,CASSYGQGGDGYTF
TRBV11-3,13,CASSLGQGDTIYF
TRBV9,16,CASSVGAGIMNTEAFF
TRBV7-3,13,CASSPGQNTEAFF
TRBV19,13,CATSGGGADTQYF
TRBV4-1,11,CASSYSGELFF
TRBV6-2/TRBV6-3,15,CASSLAGQRQETQYF
TRBV6-5,13,CASSRTVTGELFF
TRBV2,16,CASSPRTSGGASEQFF
TRBV7-2,14,CASSPPGQNYGYTF
TRBV27,12,CASSPPAGLAFF
TRBV5-1,13,CASSLNRAHEQYF
TRBV27,16,CASSSDASGLGDTQYF
TRBV27,14,CASSPFLGHGEQFF
TRBV5-1,14,CASSRQDRTDTQYF
TRBV28,15,CASSSTRTRPYEQYF
TRBV5-8,14,CAARGGYSYNEQFF
TRBV19,13,CASSNQGNQPQHF
TRBV24-1,17,CATSDGTSGGVGDTQYF
TRBV11-2,12,CASSFSGNTIYF
TRBV28,15,CASSQPDRPSYEQYF
TRBV13,17,CASSHRTSGGGTDTQYF
TRBV7-2,13,CASNLLAGGEQYF
TRBV29-1,15,CSRGSSAATNEKLFF
TRBV5-6,17,CASSLELAGGYTNEQFF